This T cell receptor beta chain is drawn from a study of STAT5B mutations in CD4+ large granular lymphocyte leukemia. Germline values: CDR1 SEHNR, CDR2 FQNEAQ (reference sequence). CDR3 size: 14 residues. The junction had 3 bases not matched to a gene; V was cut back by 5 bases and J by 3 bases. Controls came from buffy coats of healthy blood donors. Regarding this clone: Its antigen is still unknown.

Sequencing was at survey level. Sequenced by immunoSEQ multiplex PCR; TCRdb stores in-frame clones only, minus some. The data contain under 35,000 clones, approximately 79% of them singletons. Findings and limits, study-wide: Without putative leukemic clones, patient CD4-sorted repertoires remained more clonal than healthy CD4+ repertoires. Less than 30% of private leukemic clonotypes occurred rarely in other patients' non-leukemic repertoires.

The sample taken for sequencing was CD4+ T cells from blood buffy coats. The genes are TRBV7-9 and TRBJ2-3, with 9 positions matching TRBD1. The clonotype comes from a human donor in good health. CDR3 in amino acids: CASSQGTGTDTQYF. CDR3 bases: TGTGCCAGCAGCCAAGGGACAGGGACAGATACGCAGTATTTT.